This record looks at one T cell receptor (beta chain) sequence and its context. Its target is unknown. Libraries were UMI-labeled 5' RACE TRB cDNA. TCRdb reanalyzed the 5' RACE reads and collapses them to one entry per CDR3 protein, without DNA. Its listing shows tens of thousands of distinct CDR3 sequences. The data originate from a study of CXCR3-negative and CXCR3-positive naive CD8 T cells. General study findings and limits: In cryopreserved cells, CXCR3 expression partially decreased, and fresh PBMCs were used in most assays.

The length of the CDR3 is 17 residues. In germline, CDR1 is MNHEY, CDR2 SVGAGI. The chain is built from TRBV6-5 and TRBJ2-2. The sequenced material came from memory CD8+ T cells from blood. The source of this sequence is a human donor in good health. Some clones in this sample may be carry-over from other donors' samples. CDR3 amino acids: CASSYSSAYANTGELFF.